This T cell receptor (beta chain) is drawn from a study of cytomegalovirus exposure and HLA in healthy donors. Germline V lookup: CDR1 SGHRS, CDR2 YFSETQ. The V and J ends lost 4 bases and 10 bases, in that order; junction bases with no gene match: 6. The CDR3 extends over 13 amino acids. Vbeta (60) and Jbeta (13) primers were used in the PCR. Sequencing used immunoSEQ multiplex PCR; TCRdb keeps in-frame clones, though not all of them. The sample has 200,000 to 250,000 clones; over 75% are singletons. V usage is TRBV5-1 and J usage is TRBJ2-1, with 9 nucleotides matching TRBD1. The source of this sequence is a human donor in good health. The source material was PBMCs. In DNA, the CDR3 is TGCGCCAGCAGCGTGGGACAGGGAGGCGAGCAGTTCTTC. Translating gives CASSVGQGGEQFF.